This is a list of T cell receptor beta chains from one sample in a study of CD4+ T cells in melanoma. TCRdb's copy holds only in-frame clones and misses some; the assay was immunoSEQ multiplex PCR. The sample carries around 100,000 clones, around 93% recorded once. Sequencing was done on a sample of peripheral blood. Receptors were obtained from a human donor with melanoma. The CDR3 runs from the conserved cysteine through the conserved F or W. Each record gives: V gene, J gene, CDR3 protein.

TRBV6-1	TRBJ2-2	CASSSQGADTGELFF
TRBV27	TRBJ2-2	CASSLNVGAGELFF
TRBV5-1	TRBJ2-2	CASSLERGTSGGLLLNTGELFF
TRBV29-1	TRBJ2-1	CSATTSGSIYNEQFF
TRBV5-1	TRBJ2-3	CASSLASAGGGADTQYF
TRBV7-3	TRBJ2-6	CASSLSHSSGANVLTF
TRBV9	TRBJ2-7	CASGGLASYEQYF
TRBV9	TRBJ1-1	CASSAFDGIEAFF
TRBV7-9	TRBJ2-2	CASSLDGELFF
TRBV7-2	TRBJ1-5	CASSLVEDQPQHF
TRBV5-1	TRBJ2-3	CASSLEGRTSGASSTDTQYF
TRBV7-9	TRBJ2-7	CASSLNQGDSYEQYF
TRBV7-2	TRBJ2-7	CASSWGSGDEQYF
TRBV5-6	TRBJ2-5	CASASGTGGRWGQETQYF
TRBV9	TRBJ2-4	CASSRTGGNIQYF
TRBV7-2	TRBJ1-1	CASSEQGQGYTEAFF
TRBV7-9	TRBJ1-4	CASSLESGFNEKLFF
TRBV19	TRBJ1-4	CASTIPSATNEKLFF
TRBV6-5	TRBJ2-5	CASRTGSETQYF
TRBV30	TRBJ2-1	CASLKAGGPHEQFF
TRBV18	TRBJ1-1	CASCTGLESTEAFF
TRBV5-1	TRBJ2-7	CASSLGSSGYEQYF
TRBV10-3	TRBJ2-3	CAISEGIDTQYF
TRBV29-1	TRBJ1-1	CSVRTDTEAFF
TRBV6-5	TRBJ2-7	CASSNDLGQYF
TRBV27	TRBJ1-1	CASFTRLAGTEAFF
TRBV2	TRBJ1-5	CASSDGQTSNQPQHF
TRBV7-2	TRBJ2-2	CASRRDREWGELFF
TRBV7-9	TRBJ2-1	CASSSAGGTFSMNEQFF
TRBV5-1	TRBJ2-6	CASSSSGTGVSGANVLTF
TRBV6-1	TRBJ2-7	CASSDNQAYEQYF
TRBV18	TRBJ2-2	CASSLPGTGYTGELFF
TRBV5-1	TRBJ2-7	CASSLGGGEGYEQYF
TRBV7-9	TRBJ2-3	CASSFVGSTDTQYF
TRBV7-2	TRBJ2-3	CASSPSRDRRTDTQYF
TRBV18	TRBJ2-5	CASSPDRVEETQYF
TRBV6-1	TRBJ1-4	CASSEVGGSNEKLFF
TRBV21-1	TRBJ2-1	CASSKGEEGLEDGSSNEQFF